This T cell receptor beta chain was sequenced for a study of cytomegalovirus exposure and HLA in healthy donors. Notes on the study in general: Within an earlier analysis, most TCR beta V segments proved productive either about 90% or about 30% of the time. The study flagged about 160 TCR beta chains as cytomegalovirus-associated. Using a false discovery rate of 0.05, a later analysis showed that approximately 18,000 TCR beta sequences were associated with HLA alleles.

About this clone: Its antigen remains unknown.

The PCR made use of 60 Vbeta and 13 Jbeta primers. Assay: immunoSEQ multiplex PCR; the TCRdb copy retains only in-frame clones and omits some. The sample holds about 120,000 clones, roughly 80% seen once. Germline values: CDR1 SGDLS, CDR2 YYNGEE. V was clipped by 4 bases and J by 7 bases, with 20 bases between them. The CDR3 is made up of 15 amino acids. V and J are TRBV9 and TRBJ2-5, with a tentative D call TRBD2 (6 bases). The receptor comes from a female donor in good health and CMV-seronegative. The sequencing sample was made of PBMCs. CDR3: CASSPGGSSVATQYF. As DNA, the CDR3 is TGTGCCAGCAGCCCCGGGGGTAGTAGCGTCGCGACCCAGTACTTC.